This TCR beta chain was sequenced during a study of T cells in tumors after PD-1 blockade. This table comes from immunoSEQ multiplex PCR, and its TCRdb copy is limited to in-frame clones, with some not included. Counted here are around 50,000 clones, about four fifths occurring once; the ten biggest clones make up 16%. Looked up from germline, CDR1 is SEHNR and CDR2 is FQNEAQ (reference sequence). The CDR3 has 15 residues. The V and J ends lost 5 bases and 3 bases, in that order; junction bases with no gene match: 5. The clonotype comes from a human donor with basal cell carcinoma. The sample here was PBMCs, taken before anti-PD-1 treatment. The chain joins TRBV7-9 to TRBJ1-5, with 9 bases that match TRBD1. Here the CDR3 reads CASSPDRGFNQPQHF. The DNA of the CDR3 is TGTGCCAGCAGCCCGGACAGGGGATTCAATCAGCCCCAGCATTTT.